The 26 T cell receptor beta chains below were found in one sample sequenced in a study of blood T cell repertoires in COVID-19. TCRdb's copy holds only in-frame clones and misses some; the assay was immunoSEQ multiplex PCR. This table has about 90,000 clones, about 78% appearing once. Material for sequencing was peripheral blood. The receptors originated from a woman over 75 with acute or convalescent COVID-19.

This clone was seen only a few times. The CDR3 sequence: CASSSTGRLQPQHF. In DNA form, the CDR3 reads TGTGCCAGCAGTTCGACAGGAAGGCTTCAGCCCCAGCATTTT. The gene calls are TRBV28 and TRBJ1-5; weak D call: TRBD1 (6 bases). Deletions cut 4 bases from V and 6 bases from J, with 13 bases between. Germline V gives CDR1 MDHEN, CDR2 SYDVKM. CDR3 size: 14 residues. The complete variable domain, with remaining parts taken from reference TRBV28 and TRBJ1-5, reads DVKVTQSSRYLVKRTGEKVFLECVQDMDHENMFWYRQDPGLGLRLIYFSYDVKMKEKGDIPEGYSVSREKKERFSLILESASTNQTSMYLCASSSTGRLQPQHFGDGTRLSIL.

This clone occurred once. The J gene is TRBJ1-5, the V gene TRBV9; D gene ambiguous. The CDR3 sequence is 14 residues long. Trimming pared 0 bases from V and 4 bases from J, leaving 8 bases between. Germline V gene sequence: CDR1 SGDLS, CDR2 YYNGEE. For the CDR3, the DNA is TGTGCCAGCAGCGTAGGGAACGGGAATCAGCCCCAGCATTTT. The encoded protein is CASSVGNGNQPQHF. Filled out from reference TRBV9 and TRBJ1-5, the complete variable domain reads DSGVTQTPKHLITATGQRVTLRCSPRSGDLSVYWYQQSLDQGLQFLIQYYNGEERAKGNILERFSAQQFPDLHSELNLSSLELGDSALYFCASSVGNGNQPQHFGDGTRLSIL.

The chain combines TRBV28 with TRBJ1-4; D is ambiguous. The germline V and J ends were trimmed by 6 bases and 8 bases, with 19 bases remaining between them. The CDR3 spans 15 residues. Germline CDR1 and CDR2: MDHEN and SYDVKM. The CDR3 spells CASSTIQTSPEKLFF. The CDR3 DNA reads TGTGCCAGCAGCACCATACAGACAAGTCCCGAAAAACTGTTTTTT.

The J gene is TRBJ1-1, the V gene TRBV7-6, with a possible D match to TRBD1 (5 bases). Germline CDR1 SGHVS, CDR2 FNYEAQ. V was shortened by 0 bases and J by 1 base, with 6 bases between the two germline ends. The CDR3 consists of 14 residues. In DNA, the CDR3 is TGTGCCAGCAGCTTAGCGGGGGGGAACACTGAAGCTTTCTTT. This sequence encodes CASSLAGGNTEAFF.

The gene calls are TRBV3-1 (or the pseudogene TRBV3-2) and TRBJ1-6; D call uncertain. CDR3 size: 14 residues. Trimming took off 0 bases at V and 8 bases at J, with 8 bases between the two ends. Looked up from germline, CDR1 is LGHDT and CDR2 is YNNKEL (reference sequence). CDR3 loop: CASSQDPRYSPLHF. CDR3 DNA: TGTGCCAGCAGCCAAGATCCCAGGTATTCACCCCTCCACTTT.

This clone was observed once. As DNA, the CDR3 is TGTGCCACCAGCAGAGATAGGGGGTCATACTACGAGCAGTACTTC. Translation: CATSRDRGSYYEQYF. V gene TRBV15 combines with J gene TRBJ2-7; weak D call: TRBD1 (6 bases). CDR1 and CDR2 from the germline V gene are LNHNV and YYDKDF (reference sequence). V was cut by 0 bases and J by 3 bases, with 12 bases left in between. This CDR3 spans 15 amino acids. Drawing the rest from reference TRBV15 and TRBJ2-7, the complete variable domain is DAMVIQNPRYQVTQFGKPVTLSCSQTLNHNVMYWYQQKSSQAPKLLFHYYDKDFNNEADTPDNFQSRRPNTSFCFLDIRSPGLGDTAMYLCATSRDRGSYYEQYFGPGTRLTVT.

The sample holds many counts of this clone. The chain is built from TRBV2 and TRBJ1-4; D gene ambiguous. The CDR3 extends over 16 amino acids. V was pared by 5 bases and J by 0 bases, with 13 bases between. Germline CDR1 is SNHLY and CDR2 is FYNNEI. In DNA, the CDR3 is TGTGCCAGCAGTAGCGTGAAGTCCACAACTAATGAAAAACTGTTTTTT. Protein product: CASSSVKSTTNEKLFF.

In this sample, this clone turned up a few times. Other DNA sequences in the sample encode the same CDR3. The chain recombines TRBV29-1 with TRBJ1-2; 8 bases are a match to TRBD1. The CDR3 is 17 residues long. CDR1 SQVTM and CDR2 ANQGSEA come from the germline V gene. V lost 2 bases to trimming and J lost 1 base; unmatched junction nucleotides: 12. CDR3 DNA sequence: TGCAGCGTTGAAAGTAGGCAGGGGGCTGGTGGTAACTATGGCTACACCTTC. This codes for CSVESRQGAGGNYGYTF. Drawing the rest from reference TRBV29-1 and TRBJ1-2, the complete variable domain is SAVISQKPSRDICQRGTSLTIQCQVDSQVTMMFWYRQQPGQSLTLIATANQGSEATYESGFVIDKFPISRPNLTFSTLTVSNMSPEDSSIYLCSVESRQGAGGNYGYTFGSGTRLTVV.

There are a few counts of this clone. V gene TRBV10-3 combines with J gene TRBJ1-4; D gene uncertain. Trimming shortened V by 3 bases and J by 8 bases, and 7 bases separated the two germline ends. The CDR3 length is 12 residues. Germline V gene sequence: CDR1 ENHRY, CDR2 SYGVKD. Here the CDR3 DNA reads TGTGCCATCAGTGATGGTAGAGAAAAACTGTTTTTT. This gives the protein CAISDGREKLFF.

V and J are TRBV30 and TRBJ2-7; 7 bases agree with TRBD1. Germline CDR1 reads GTSNPN; CDR2 reads SVGIG (reference sequence). The length of the CDR3 is 13 residues. J gave up 5 bases and V 4 bases, and 8 bases lay outside the gene matches. The CDR3 sequence: CAWTLDRWNEQYF. The CDR3 DNA reads TGTGCCTGGACCCTGGACAGGTGGAACGAGCAGTACTTC.

The CDR3 nucleotides are TGTGCCAGCAGTCCTCCTGACAGCTATGGCTACACCTTC. This encodes CASSPPDSYGYTF. The chain combines TRBV7-9 with TRBJ1-2; possible D gene TRBD1, 5 bases. The CDR3 is made up of 13 amino acids. The V gene's germline CDR1 is SEHNR and CDR2 FQNEAQ (reference sequence). V lost 6 bases, J lost 4 bases, and 12 bases lay in between. The full variable domain, rest sourced from reference TRBV7-9 and TRBJ1-2, is DTGVSQNPRHKITKRGQNVTFRCDPISEHNRLYWYRQTLGQGPEFLTYFQNEAQLEKSRLLSDRFSAERPKGSFSTLEIQRTEQGDSAMYLCASSPPDSYGYTFGSGTRLTVV.

The V and J genes are TRBV20-1 and TRBJ1-2, with 7 bases fitting TRBD1. Germline V gene sequence: CDR1 DFQATT, CDR2 SNEGSKA (reference sequence). V lost 6 bases and J lost 8; bases outside the gene matches: 6. The CDR3 sequence is 11 residues long. In DNA form, the CDR3 reads TGCAGTGCCGACAGGGTTCAAGGCTACACCTTC. Its translation is CSADRVQGYTF.

V gene TRBV3-1 (or the pseudogene TRBV3-2) combines with J gene TRBJ2-5; TRBD2 is a possible D gene (5 bases). CDR1 is LGHDT, CDR2 YNNKEL, per germline (reference sequence). Trimming removed 1 base from V and 5 bases from J, with 14 bases in between. CDR3 size: 15 residues. CDR3 bases: TGTGCCAGCAGCCAAGGAAGGGAGTGGTGTGAGACCCAGTACTTC. It codes for CASSQGREWCETQYF.

Written as DNA, the CDR3 is TGTGCCATCAGTGAGTCTGCTAGAGAGACCCAGTACTTC. Translating it yields CAISESARETQYF. The chain combines TRBV10-3 with TRBJ2-5; D unresolved. CDR3 length equals 13 residues. Germline V gene sequence: CDR1 ENHRY, CDR2 SYGVKD. The V gene lost 0 bases and the J gene lost 4 bases, with 6 bases spanning the gap.

V gene TRBV19 combines with J gene TRBJ2-2, with 9 nucleotides matching TRBD1. Germline CDR1 and CDR2: LNHDA and SQIVND (reference sequence). The CDR3 sequence is 16 residues long. The J segment lost 4 bases and the V segment lost 3 bases, leaving 6 bases of the junction unmatched. For the CDR3, the DNA is TGTGCCAGTAGTATCGGACAGGGGACTTCCACCGGGGAGCTGTTTTTT. Protein product: CASSIGQGTSTGELFF. The whole variable domain, filled in from reference TRBV19 and TRBJ2-2, reads DGGITQSPKYLFRKEGQNVTLSCEQNLNHDAMYWYRQDPGQGLRLIYYSQIVNDFQKGDIAEGYSVSREKKESFPLTVTSAQKNPTAFYLCASSIGQGTSTGELFFGEGSRLTVL.

V gene TRBV4-1 combines with J gene TRBJ1-1; no clear D gene. CDR3 length: 15 amino acids. V lost 0 bases to trimming and J lost 4 bases, with 12 bases between them. Germline CDR1 and CDR2: MGHRA and YSYEKL. The CDR3 loop reads CASSQEPRLGTEAFF. CDR3 in DNA: TGCGCCAGCAGCCAAGAGCCCAGGCTCGGCACTGAAGCTTTCTTT.

This clone has just a few counts. The chain employs TRBV12-5 and TRBJ1-5, with no clear D. V lost 5 bases and J 4 bases, leaving 9 bases between the germline ends. CDR3 length: 13 amino acids. Germline V CDR1 and CDR2: LGHNT, FRNRAP. This CDR3 reads CASGPSGNQPQHF. DNA for the CDR3: TGTGCTAGTGGTCCGTCGGGGAATCAGCCCCAGCATTTT. Complete variable domain (other parts from reference TRBV12-5 and TRBJ1-5): DARVTQTPRHKVTEMGQEVTMRCQPILGHNTVFWYRQTMMQGLELLAYFRNRAPLDDSGMPKDRFSAEMPDATLATLKIQPSEPRDSAVYFCASGPSGNQPQHFGDGTRLSIL.

This clone was counted many times. The V and J genes are TRBV4-3 and TRBJ1-1; D gene unclear. Deletions cut 4 bases from V and 1 base from J, with 13 bases between. This CDR3 has 15 residues. The germline CDR1 and CDR2 sequences are LGHNA and YSLEER. The CDR3: CASSPGRQANTEAFF. The CDR3 bases are TGCGCCAGCAGCCCTGGTAGGCAGGCGAACACTGAAGCTTTCTTT.

The chain is built from TRBV30 and TRBJ1-3, with D possibly being TRBD1 (6 bases). The germline gives CDR1 GTSNPN, CDR2 SVGIG (reference sequence). V was shortened by 7 bases and J by 2 bases, with 15 bases between the two germline ends. This CDR3 region has 14 residues. The CDR3 DNA is TGTGCCTTTAGGAAAACAGGGCCTGGAAACACCATATATTTT. Encoded protein: CAFRKTGPGNTIYF.

The V call is TRBV7-9, the J call TRBJ2-1; unclear D gene. The V gene lost 4 bases and the J gene lost 0 bases, with 13 bases spanning the gap. The germline CDR1 and CDR2 sequences are SEHNR and FQNEAQ (reference sequence). There are 16 residues in the CDR3. CDR3 nucleotides: TGTGCCAGCAGCTCCCCGGCAGCTAGCTCCTACAATGAGCAGTTCTTC. It codes for CASSSPAASSYNEQFF.

This chain uses TRBV28 with TRBJ2-2; TRBD2 is a possible D gene (5 bases). Germline CDR1 and CDR2: MDHEN and SYDVKM. V was clipped by 3 bases and J by 4 bases, with 12 bases between them. The CDR3 is made up of 15 amino acids. The CDR3 DNA reads as TGTGCCAGCAGTTTTGTCGACACTAGCACCGGGGAGCTGTTTTTT. Protein: CASSFVDTSTGELFF.

The V gene is TRBV19, the J gene TRBJ1-4, with a weak D call TRBD1 (6 bases). The germline CDR1 and CDR2 sequences are LNHDA and SQIVND (reference sequence). The CDR3 loop spans 14 amino acids. V was shortened by 4 bases and J by 6 bases, with 12 bases between the two germline ends. The DNA of the CDR3 is TGTGCCAGTAGTAGAAGACAGGTATATGAAAAACTGTTTTTT. Protein: CASSRRQVYEKLFF.

This clone appeared a few times. A much larger clone differs by one base, so this may be a read error. J is TRBJ2-7 and V is TRBV11-3; TRBD2 matches 8 bases. CDR3 length: 14 amino acids. The J segment lost 0 bases and the V segment lost 5 bases, leaving 3 bases of the junction unmatched. Per germline, CDR1 SGHNT and CDR2 YENEEA. CDR3 residues: CASSPGGSSYEQYF. The CDR3 nucleotides read TGTGCCAGCAGCCCGGGAGGGAGCTCCTACGAGCAGTACTTC.

The chain links TRBV18 to TRBJ1-4; 7 bases are a match to TRBD1. Germline-derived CDR1 and CDR2 are KGHSH and LQKENI. The CDR3 extends over 14 amino acids. The trim removed 6 bases at V and 5 bases at J, leaving 6 bases unmatched. This chain's CDR3 is CASSRDRQNEKLFF. The CDR3 DNA reads as TGTGCCAGCTCTCGGGACAGACAAAATGAAAAACTGTTTTTT.

The chain employs TRBV24-1 and TRBJ1-1; D call uncertain. Germline CDR1 KGHDR, CDR2 SFDVKD. This CDR3 contains 14 residues. Trimming cost V 5 bases and J 1 base, with 10 bases left between them. The CDR3 nucleotides read TGTGCCACCAGTGTACCACCCGGGAACACTGAAGCTTTCTTT. As protein: CATSVPPGNTEAFF.

This sequence joins TRBV19 and TRBJ1-2, with D unresolved. Looked up from germline, CDR1 is LNHDA and CDR2 is SQIVND (reference sequence). The CDR3 loop spans 13 amino acids. V was pared by 4 bases and J by 0 bases, with 6 bases between. CDR3 nucleotides: TGTGCCAGTAGTAAAGCCTCTAACTATGGCTACACCTTC. Its translation is CASSKASNYGYTF.